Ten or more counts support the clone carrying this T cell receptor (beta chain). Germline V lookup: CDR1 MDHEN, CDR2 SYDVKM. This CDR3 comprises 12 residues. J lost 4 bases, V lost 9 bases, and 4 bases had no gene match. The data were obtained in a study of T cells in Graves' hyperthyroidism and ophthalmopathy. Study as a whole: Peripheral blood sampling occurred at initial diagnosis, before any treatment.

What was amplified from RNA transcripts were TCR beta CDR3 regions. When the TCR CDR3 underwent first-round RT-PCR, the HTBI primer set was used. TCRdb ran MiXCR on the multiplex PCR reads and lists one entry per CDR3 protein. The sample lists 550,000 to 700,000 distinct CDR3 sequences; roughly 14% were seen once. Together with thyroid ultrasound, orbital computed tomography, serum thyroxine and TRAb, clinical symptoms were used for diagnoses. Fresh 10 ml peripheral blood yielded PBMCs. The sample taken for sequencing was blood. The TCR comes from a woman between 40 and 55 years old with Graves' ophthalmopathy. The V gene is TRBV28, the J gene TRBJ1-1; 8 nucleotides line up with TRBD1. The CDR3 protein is CASLTGGTEAFF. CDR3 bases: TGTGCCAGTCTAACAGGGGGCACTGAAGCTTTCTTT.